One sample yielded the 22 T cell receptor beta chains listed below, sequenced in a study of human T cells and chemical hapten exposure. TCRdb passed the RACE reads through MiXCR, listing each CDR3 protein once. The sample has 84,000 or so distinct CDR3 sequences, roughly a tenth seen once. The time point denotes: patch test 1, 2 weeks after DPC sensitization. Treatment in this sample: therapeutic diphenylcyclopropenone sensitization with weekly scalp DPC. Here the sequenced sample was whole blood, taken in connection with sensitization to the hapten diphenylcyclopropenone (DPC). These receptors all stem from a man aged 35 to 55 with alopecia areata. Some clones in this sample may be carry-over from other donors' samples.

This clonotype was seen a few times. The V call is TRBV2, the J call TRBJ2-4, with TRBD1 matching over 10 bases. Trimming cost V 3 bases and J 0 bases; bases outside gene matches: 11. Germline V lookup: CDR1 SNHLY, CDR2 FYNNEI. This CDR3 is built from 19 residues. CDR3 bases: TGTGCCAGCAGTGATGTCCAGGACAGGGGGTTTCTAGCCAAAAACATTCAGTACTTC. Its translation: CASSDVQDRGFLAKNIQYF.

This rearrangement joins TRBV30 to TRBJ2-4, with D unclear. This CDR3 is built from 14 residues. V gave up 2 bases and J gave up 1 base, with 9 bases separating them. Germline CDR1 is GTSNPN and CDR2 is SVGIG (reference sequence). CDR3: CAWSTPLAKNIQYF. The CDR3 nucleotides are TGTGCCTGGAGTACGCCGCTGGCCAAAAACATTCAGTACTTC.

This clonotype was counted at least ten times. The V gene is TRBV5-1, the J gene TRBJ2-3; 7 bases map to TRBD2. V lost 0 bases, J lost 10 bases, and 14 bases stayed unmatched. CDR1 and CDR2 from the germline V gene are SGHRS and YFSETQ. The CDR3 length is 16 residues. The CDR3 here is CASSLEPAGTPNAQYF. The CDR3 coding sequence is TGCGCCAGCAGCTTGGAACCAGCGGGAACCCCGAACGCGCAGTATTTT.

This clonotype was observed at least ten times. This chain links TRBV9 with TRBJ2-1; the match to TRBD2 covers 8 bases. The CDR3 consists of 13 residues. V lost 0 bases, J lost 12 bases, and 5 bases stayed unmatched. Germline CDR1 and CDR2: SGDLS and YYNGEE. CDR3 nucleotide sequence: TGTGCCAGCAGCGTAGAGGGGACTAGTGGGCAGTTCTTC. This sequence encodes CASSVEGTSGQFF.

This chain uses TRBV7-9 with TRBJ2-1, with no clear D. Germline assignment: CDR1 SEHNR and CDR2 FQNEAQ (reference sequence). The CDR3 covers 13 residues. V was trimmed by 0 bases and J by 9 bases, leaving 9 bases between them. In DNA, the CDR3 is TGTGCCAGCAGCTTAGCGGGGTCCGGTGAGCAGTTCTTC. It is translated as CASSLAGSGEQFF. Based on the CDR3 plus reference TRBV7-9 and TRBJ2-1, the full variable domain is DTGVSQNPRHKITKRGQNVTFRCDPISEHNRLYWYRQTLGQGPEFLTYFQNEAQLEKSRLLSDRFSAERPKGSFSTLEIQRTEQGDSAMYLCASSLAGSGEQFFGPGTRLTVL.

The gene calls are TRBV6-5 and TRBJ1-2; D might be TRBD1 (6 bases). The germline gives CDR1 MNHEY, CDR2 SVGAGI. The CDR3 runs 13 residues. Between the trimmed V and J ends, which lost 7 bases and 2 bases, there was a span of 11 bases. The CDR3 bases are TGTGCCAGCACGGGACAAGGAAACTATGGCTACACCTTC. This encodes CASTGQGNYGYTF.

This clonotype was counted only a few times. V and J are TRBV20-1 and TRBJ1-6; the D gene is possibly TRBD1 (5 bases). Trimming cost V 0 bases and J 9 bases, with 15 bases left between them. The CDR3 spans 15 residues. Germline CDR1 is DFQATT and CDR2 is SNEGSKA (reference sequence). The CDR3 nucleotides are TGCAGTGCTAGAGATACCGGGACGGCCGCTTCACCCCTCCACTTT. This gives the protein CSARDTGTAASPLHF.

This chain links TRBV7-2 with TRBJ2-1; the D is unclear. From germline, CDR1 is SGHTA and CDR2 FQGNSA. The CDR3 sequence is 14 residues long. V dropped 0 bases and J dropped 6 bases, with 9 bases sitting between them. CDR3 bases: TGTGCCAGCAGCTTAGCGGTATGGGGCAATGAGCAGTTCTTC. This translates into CASSLAVWGNEQFF. Based on the CDR3 plus reference TRBV7-2 and TRBJ2-1, the full variable domain is GAGVSQSPSNKVTEKGKDVELRCDPISGHTALYWYRQSLGQGLEFLIYFQGNSAPDKSGLPSDRFSAERTGGSVSTLTIQRTQQEDSAVYLCASSLAVWGNEQFFGPGTRLTVL.

This chain connects TRBV9 to TRBJ2-7; 10 nucleotides agree with TRBD1. This CDR3 is 15 amino acids long. Germline CDR1 reads SGDLS; CDR2 reads YYNGEE. V lost 0 bases to trimming and J lost 6 bases; unmatched junction nucleotides: 6. The CDR3 is CASSVDWTGGPEQYF. In DNA, the CDR3 is TGTGCCAGCAGCGTAGATTGGACAGGGGGGCCCGAGCAGTACTTC.

Ten or more counts support this clonotype. This chain connects TRBV6-2 or TRBV6-3 to TRBJ2-7, with D uncertain. This CDR3 has 14 residues. In germline, CDR1 is MNHEY, CDR2 SVGEGT. Between the trimmed V and J ends, which lost 4 bases and 3 bases, there was a span of 13 bases. The CDR3 spells CASSWGPRRYEQYV. The DNA of the CDR3 is TGTGCCAGCAGTTGGGGTCCGAGGCGCTACGAGCAGTACGTC.

This clonotype was seen a handful of times. V is TRBV29-1 and J is TRBJ2-5; 10 bases are shared with TRBD2. The germline gives CDR1 SQVTM, CDR2 ANQGSEA. V lost 3 bases, J lost 5 bases, and 12 bases stayed unmatched. The CDR3 runs 16 residues. This chain's CDR3 is CSVDYLSGRAGETQYF. The CDR3 bases are TGCAGCGTTGACTATTTGAGCGGGAGGGCGGGGGAGACCCAGTACTTC.

This clonotype was counted between two and nine times. This chain connects TRBV5-1 to TRBJ2-3; 16 positions match TRBD2. The CDR3 is 19 amino acids. V gave up 3 bases and J gave up 5 bases; unmatched junction bases: 12. The germline gives CDR1 SGHRS, CDR2 YFSETQ. The CDR3 spells CASSYNPGLAGGPRDTQYF. For the CDR3, the DNA is TGCGCCAGCAGCTACAACCCGGGACTAGCGGGAGGGCCACGAGATACGCAGTATTTT.

The chain has TRBV11-2 and TRBJ2-5; D remains unclear. V gave up 3 bases and J gave up 3 bases, with 14 bases separating them. The CDR3 sequence is 15 residues long. Germline V gene lookup returns CDR1 SGHAT and CDR2 FQNNGV. Here the CDR3 DNA reads TGTGCCAGCAGCTTCAGAAAGGGTAGAGAAGAGACCCAGTACTTC. Protein product: CASSFRKGREETQYF. The full variable domain, completed using reference TRBV11-2 and TRBJ2-5, is EAGVAQSPRYKIIEKRQSVAFWCNPISGHATLYWYQQILGQGPKLLIQFQNNGVVDDSQLPKDRFSAERLKGVDSTLKIQPAKLEDSAVYLCASSFRKGREETQYFGPGTRLLVL.

The table lists this clonotype with a few counts. An end of the junction differs from the germline gene, which may be a read error. This sequence joins TRBV29-1 and TRBJ2-7; TRBD2 aligns across 8 bases. CDR1 and CDR2 (germline): SQVTM, ANQGSEA. This CDR3 region has 13 residues. DNA of the CDR3: TGCAGCGTCGAAGGAGGGACTAGCTACGAGCAGTACTTC. It translates to CSVEGGTSYEQYF.

This clonotype was seen a handful of times. This chain links TRBV7-2 with TRBJ1-5; D remains ambiguous. V was pared by 5 bases and J by 0 bases, with 14 bases between. This CDR3 is 16 amino acids long. Germline CDR1 SGHTA, CDR2 FQGNSA. CDR3 sequence (DNA): TGTGCCAGCAGCCATACAGTTCGGGATAGCAATCAGCCCCAGCATTTT. This encodes CASSHTVRDSNQPQHF. Filled out from reference TRBV7-2 and TRBJ1-5, the complete variable domain reads GAGVSQSPSNKVTEKGKDVELRCDPISGHTALYWYRQSLGQGLEFLIYFQGNSAPDKSGLPSDRFSAERTGGSVSTLTIQRTQQEDSAVYLCASSHTVRDSNQPQHFGDGTRLSIL.

This clonotype showed up many times. The rearrangement uses TRBV5-1 and TRBJ1-4; 8 nucleotides match TRBD1. The CDR3 consists of 14 residues. CDR1 SGHRS and CDR2 YFSETQ come from the germline V gene. Trimming at V came to 4 bases and at J to 8 bases, leaving 7 bases not matched to a gene. This CDR3 is CASSPQGAREKLFF. CDR3 DNA sequence: TGCGCCAGCAGCCCTCAGGGGGCCCGGGAAAAACTGTTTTTT. Complete variable domain (other parts from reference TRBV5-1 and TRBJ1-4): KAGVTQTPRYLIKTRGQQVTLSCSPISGHRSVSWYQQTPGQGLQFLFEYFSETQRNKGNFPGRFSGRQFSNSRSEMNVSTLELGDSALYLCASSPQGAREKLFFGSGTQLSVL.

The chain couples TRBV12-3 or TRBV12-4 to TRBJ2-7; 7 positions match TRBD1. The CDR3 spans 13 residues. The ends lost 8 bases at V and 0 bases at J; junction bases unmatched: 4. CDR3 bases: TGTGCCAGCCGGGACAGTCCCTCCTACGAGCAGTACTTC. This codes for CASRDSPSYEQYF.

This clonotype was recorded once. V usage is TRBV28 and J usage is TRBJ2-3, with 7 bases lining up with TRBD2. In germline, CDR1 is MDHEN, CDR2 SYDVKM. The CDR3 runs to 14 residues. Trimming took 6 bases from V and 0 from J; bases not matched to a gene: 3. This chain's CDR3 is CASRLSGSTDTQYF. Here the CDR3 DNA reads TGTGCCAGCAGACTTAGCGGGAGCACAGATACGCAGTATTTT. The variable domain in full, with the rest retrieved from reference TRBV28 and TRBJ2-3, is DVKVTQSSRYLVKRTGEKVFLECVQDMDHENMFWYRQDPGLGLRLIYFSYDVKMKEKGDIPEGYSVSREKKERFSLILESASTNQTSMYLCASRLSGSTDTQYFGPGTRLTVL.

This clonotype came up many times. The chain combines TRBV10-3 with TRBJ1-1; TRBD1 agrees at 8 bases. The V and J ends lost 3 bases and 11 bases, in that order; junction bases with no gene match: 14. The CDR3 covers 15 residues. Germline V gene sequence: CDR1 ENHRY, CDR2 SYGVKD. The CDR3 sequence: CAISDLFGQGEAAFF. The CDR3 nucleotides are TGTGCCATCAGTGACCTTTTTGGACAGGGAGAGGCCGCTTTCTTT.

At least ten counts were recorded for this clonotype. The chain is built from TRBV6-2 or TRBV6-3 and TRBJ2-3; 9 bases line up with TRBD1. Looked up from germline, CDR1 is MNHEY and CDR2 is SVGEGT. The CDR3 sequence is 14 residues long. The ends lost 10 bases at V and 5 bases at J; junction bases unmatched: 10. CDR3 sequence: CAISDRGLKDTQYF. CDR3 in DNA: TGTGCCATATCGGACAGGGGCTTGAAAGATACGCAGTATTTT.

This clonotype was recorded at least ten times. V and J are TRBV12-5 and TRBJ1-1, with unresolved D. The germline CDR1 and CDR2 sequences are LGHNT and FRNRAP. Trimming pared 2 bases from V and 4 bases from J, leaving 8 bases between. The CDR3 is made up of 13 amino acids. The DNA for the CDR3 is TGTGCTAGTGGTTTGTGGGCGAGCACTGAAGCTTTCTTT. Amino acids: CASGLWASTEAFF.

In this sample, this clonotype turned up many times. The rearrangement links TRBV6-2 or TRBV6-3 to TRBJ1-2, with D possibly TRBD1 on 6 matching bases. Trimming took off 9 bases at V and 8 bases at J, with 28 bases between the two ends. The germline gives CDR1 MNHEY, CDR2 SVGEGT. CDR3 length: 16 amino acids. CDR3 DNA: TGTGCCAGTATCCCTCAGAGCGGGACACCGATTATGGGCTACACCTTC. It codes for CASIPQSGTPIMGYTF.